These T cell receptor beta chains were read from a single sample in a study of T cells after yellow fever vaccination. TCRdb reanalysed the 5' RACE reads using MiXCR and keeps one entry per CDR3 protein. The table has approximately 550,000 distinct CDR3 sequences, over 15% seen once; the top ten hold around an eighth. The source material was PBMCs, sampled 15 days after the yellow fever booster vaccination. Receptors originate from a man between 25 and 39 years old who received the YFV17D yellow fever vaccine. Each CDR3 is given with its conserved first and last residue. D genes are given only for firm matches. Only part of the rows carry a size: once, few, many, or a class if the clone is expanded.

abundance,d_gene,v_gene,j_gene,CDR3aa,CDR3nt
few,-,TRBV20-1,TRBJ2-3,CSASAGGPDTQYF,TGCAGTGCTAGTGCTGGGGGACCAGATACGCAGTATTTT
few,TRBD1,TRBV20-1,TRBJ2-7,CSANSGTGASYEQYF,TGCAGTGCTAACTCCGGGACAGGGGCCTCCTACGAGCAGTACTTC
few,-,TRBV29-1,TRBJ2-5,CSVEGSVQETQYF,TGCAGCGTGGAAGGGTCAGTCCAAGAGACCCAGTACTTC
few,TRBD1,TRBV27,TRBJ2-4,CASSFGQGAKNIQYF,TGTGCCAGCAGTTTCGGACAGGGTGCCAAAAACATTCAGTACTTC
-,-,TRBV19,TRBJ2-1,CASSQREIYNEQFF,TGTGCCAGTAGCCAACGGGAGATCTACAATGAGCAGTTCTTC
-,-,TRBV20-1,TRBJ2-7,CSAFRDGSYEQYF,TGCAGTGCTTTCCGAGACGGGAGCTACGAGCAGTACTTC
-,-,TRBV5-1,TRBJ1-5,CASSPFGGGDQPQHF,TGCGCCAGCAGTCCATTCGGAGGGGGGGACCAGCCCCAGCATTTT
-,TRBD1,TRBV5-1,TRBJ1-5,CASSITGGNQPQHF,TGCGCCAGCAGCATAACAGGGGGCAATCAGCCCCAGCATTTT
few,-,TRBV24-1,TRBJ2-5,CATSDRREETQYF,TGTGCCACCAGTGACCGCAGGGAAGAGACCCAGTACTTC
-,TRBD2,TRBV12-3/TRBV12-4,TRBJ2-5,CASSSGPGGTQYF,TGTGCCAGCAGCTCGGGCCCGGGAGGGACCCAGTACTTC
-,TRBD2,TRBV7-2,TRBJ2-3,CASSGQLAGAVNTQYF,TGTGCCAGCAGCGGACAACTAGCGGGAGCGGTAAATACGCAGTATTTT
-,TRBD2,TRBV9,TRBJ2-5,CASSVAGGRSETQYF,TGTGCCAGCAGCGTAGCGGGCGGGAGGAGTGAGACCCAGTACTTC
-,-,TRBV27,TRBJ2-1,CASRLSGFRQFF,TGTGCCAGCAGACTATCGGGGTTCCGGCAGTTCTTC
-,-,TRBV2,TRBJ1-2,CASTPERPGCTF,TGTGCCAGCACCCCCGAGCGACCAGGGTGCACCTTC
-,-,TRBV10-3,TRBJ1-4,CAISESNPGSNEKLFF,TGTGCCATCAGTGAGTCGAATCCAGGTTCTAATGAAAAACTGTTTTTT
few,TRBD2,TRBV6-1,TRBJ2-5,CATIEGAGGGETQYF,TGTGCCACCATTGAGGGCGCGGGAGGGGGAGAGACCCAGTACTTC
few,-,TRBV18,TRBJ2-1,CASSPRSDRLERGYNEQFF,TGTGCCAGCTCACCAAGGTCCGATCGGCTCGAAAGAGGCTACAATGAGCAGTTCTTC
few,-,TRBV5-1,TRBJ2-5,CASSPGLVSETQYF,TGCGCCAGCAGCCCGGGTCTAGTCTCAGAGACCCAGTACTTC
few,-,TRBV7-2,TRBJ2-7,CASSLRERVFIEQYF,TGTGCCAGCAGCTTAAGGGAGAGGGTTTTTATCGAGCAGTACTTC
few,-,TRBV10-3,TRBJ2-3,CAIAPPGSPDTQYF,TGTGCCATCGCCCCGCCAGGGAGCCCAGATACGCAGTATTTT
few,-,TRBV28,TRBJ2-7,CASVSGGYEQYF,TGTGCCAGCGTTAGTGGGGGGTACGAGCAGTACTTC
few,-,TRBV20-1,TRBJ2-1,CSALRDSYNEQFF,TGCAGTGCTCTCCGGGACTCCTACAATGAGCAGTTCTTC
-,-,TRBV7-2,TRBJ2-5,CASLGITSQETQYF,TGTGCCAGCCTAGGCATCACCTCTCAAGAGACCCAGTACTTC
few,-,TRBV27,TRBJ2-7,CASSLPGTPYEQYF,TGTGCCAGCAGTTTACCCGGGACACCCTACGAGCAGTACTTC
many,-,TRBV12-3/TRBV12-4,TRBJ2-7,CASSLNGPYEQYF,TGTGCCAGCAGTTTAAATGGGCCCTACGAGCAGTACTTC
-,-,TRBV6-5,TRBJ1-5,CASSYSQGDQPQHF,TGTGCCAGCAGTTACTCGCAGGGAGATCAGCCCCAGCATTTT
-,TRBD1,TRBV20-1,TRBJ2-3,CSARDARGRSDTQYF,TGCAGTGCTAGAGATGCGAGGGGGCGCTCAGATACGCAGTATTTT
-,TRBD2,TRBV29-1,TRBJ2-7,CSSTGVGGEQYF,TGCAGCTCAACAGGTGTGGGGGGGGAGCAGTACTTC
few,-,TRBV7-2,TRBJ2-7,CASSFGITYEQYF,TGTGCCAGCAGCTTCGGAATCACCTACGAGCAGTACTTC
few,-,TRBV20-1,TRBJ1-1,CSAPRRGFNTEAFF,TGCAGTGCCCCTCGAAGGGGATTTAACACTGAAGCTTTCTTT